This TCR beta chain is drawn from a study of identical twins (dated by TCRdb to 2015 to 2016). With respect to the entire study: TCR alpha and beta repertoires from monozygotic twins, unrelated adults of various ages and cord blood were deep-sequenced to test whether fetal clonotypes persist. To rule out contamination, the twin experiments were replicated at different times with different library preparation protocols.

Every donor in the study was a healthy Caucasian. The study also sequenced three unrelated non-twin adults: a male aged 18 to 30, a male aged 50 to 59 and a female aged 50 to 59. Miltenyi CD45RO+ enrichment and human naive T-cell isolation kits were used to isolate memory (CD45RO+) and naive T cells from PBMC. Here is what the overall study found, with its caveats: Invariant T cells such as MAIT and iNKT could partly confound zero-insertion analyses, though diverse VJ usage argued against this for most clonotypes. In beta out-of-frame sequences, excess twin sharing was weaker, because having fewer shared sequences lowered the signal-to-noise ratio. In monozygotic twins, out-of-frame TCR alpha sharing was systematically underestimated by recombination models, although the models agreed with sharing between unrelated individuals. Abundant cord blood beta clonotypes carried fewer insertions; young adult naive repertoires showed a weaker similar trend, while memory repertoires showed none. Because the same donors could not be followed over many years, the conclusions depended on cross-sectional statistical analysis. Compared with coincidental sharing between unrelated individuals, out-of-frame TCR alpha sequences shared between twins showed an excess of sequences with low generation probability.

Many counts were recorded for this clonotype. It lacks a known antigen. No base quality values were provided; no much bigger clone lies one nucleotide off. CDR1 DFQATT and CDR2 SNEGSKA are derived from the germline V gene (reference sequence). Inclusive of the bounding cysteine and phenylalanine, the CDR3 is 16 residues long. Of the read, only the CDR3 DNA is kept; its 48 bases are in frame from base 1. V is pared back by 8 bases and J by 6 bases, with 26 bases lying between the germline termini. Library prep was done by 5' RACE. Sequencing relied on an Illumina HiSeq 2000. A universal primer binding site was added through template switching, and the final cDNA carried a unique molecular identifier so that TCR cDNA molecules could be counted accurately. Specific primers in the conserved constant-segment region were used to synthesize first-strand cDNA for the TCR alpha and beta chains. To control for contamination, each cDNA library was double barcoded with a SMART-Mk sample barcode plus Illumina barcodes. TruSeq adapter sequences, together with Illumina sample barcodes, were added in two successive PCR steps. Sequencing of the TCR alpha and beta cDNA libraries was done on the Illumina HiSeq platform using custom primers. The authors processed their data as follows. Unique molecular identifiers were extracted from raw reads with MiGEC, and CDR3 positions were determined with MiXCR. For each individual, recombination models were inferred using an EM algorithm with the repgenHMM and IGoR tools. Shared clonotypes were analyzed with the tcR package in R, and sharing was normalized by the product of cloneset sizes. Out-of-frame nonproductive sequences were analyzed to study raw recombination free of thymic and clonal selection effects. TCRdb reworked the public reads: Q25 trimming with fastp, MiXCR clone assembly, productive beta chains retained. Under each unique CDR3 protein, matching rows form one entry showing the most common genes and DNA. These V and J calls originate from TCRdb's pipeline instead of the authors' own analysis. Counted in this sample were about 450,000 distinct CDR3 sequences; about 18% of them appeared once. The ten most abundant clones make up around 10% of the sample.

The sequence came from a man between 45 and 60 years old in good health. Sequenced: naive T cells sorted from blood. According to the study, the label for this sample's cell subset or site signals: cells isolated with a human naive T-cell isolation kit. The rearrangement joined TRBV20-1 to TRBJ2-1, and TRBD2 may be the D gene, going by 6 matching bases. The nucleotides are TGCAGTCTCTCGGGACTCCTTTCACCAATTACCAATGAGCAGTTCTTC. Protein translation: CSLSGLLSPITNEQFF.